These T cell receptor beta chains were read from a single sample in a study of blood T cell repertoires in COVID-19. Method: immunoSEQ multiplex PCR; TCRdb's copy keeps in-frame clones and lacks some. The sample records about 70,000 clones, about 86% being singletons. Sequenced: peripheral blood. These receptors originate from a human donor in a cohort sampled during active COVID-19. The CDR3 runs from the conserved cysteine through the conserved F or W. D genes are given only for firm matches. Some rows mark clone size as missing; the rest say once, few, many or name a class of expanded clone.

v_call	d_call	clone_size	j_call	cdr3_length	cdr3_nt	cdr3_aa
TRBV9	TRBD2	.	TRBJ2-3	16	TGTGCCAGCAGCGTGGGACTAGCGGGGGCTGGAGATACGCAGTATTTT	CASSVGLAGAGDTQYF
TRBV19	TRBD2	.	TRBJ2-7	14	TGTGCCAGTAGTATACGGGGGGACCCCTACGAGCAGTACTTC	CASSIRGDPYEQYF
TRBV13	TRBD2	.	TRBJ2-1	17	TGTGCCAGCAGCCCCCCCGTCGGCGGGGGGCCCTACAATGAGCAGTTCTTC	CASSPPVGGGPYNEQFF
TRBV10-1	.	few	TRBJ1-3	13	TGCGCCAGGACTAAAGACTCTGGAAACACCATATATTTT	CARTKDSGNTIYF
TRBV15	TRBD2	once	TRBJ2-3	16	TGTGCCACCAGGCGGGGACTAGCTCCTTCTCAAGATACGCAGTATTTT	CATRRGLAPSQDTQYF
TRBV7-9	.	.	TRBJ2-2	16	TGTGCCAGCAGCTTAGCCGGGACAAAGAACACCGGGGAGCTGTTTTTT	CASSLAGTKNTGELFF
TRBV19	.	.	TRBJ2-5	14	TGTGCCAGTAGTACCCAGGGCTCTCAAGAGACCCAGTACTTC	CASSTQGSQETQYF
TRBV2	TRBD2	.	TRBJ2-5	18	TGTGCCAGCAGTGAAGCGTTAGTTGGCGGGGGGTTCGTTGAGACCCAGTACTTC	CASSEALVGGGFVETQYF
TRBV12-3/TRBV12-4	.	once	TRBJ1-2	13	TGTGCCAGCAGTTTAGACGGGAACTATGGCTACACCTTC	CASSLDGNYGYTF
TRBV2	.	few	TRBJ1-3	14	TGTGCCAGCAGTGTTTTAGAGAAAGGAAACACCATATATTTT	CASSVLEKGNTIYF
TRBV7-2	.	.	TRBJ1-6	15	TGTGCCAGCAGCTTAGCCGGGGTGGGTGGTTCACCCCTCCACTTT	CASSLAGVGGSPLHF
TRBV2	.	.	TRBJ1-4	13	TGTGCCAGCAGTGAACAGGGGAATGAAAAACTGTTTTTT	CASSEQGNEKLFF
TRBV7-8	.	.	TRBJ1-1	15	TGTGCCAGCTCTAGCGAGGGCAGGATGAACACTGAAGCTTTCTTT	CASSSEGRMNTEAFF
TRBV11-2	.	.	TRBJ2-3	14	TGTGCCAGCAGCTTACTGGGGGGGCTAGGTACGCAGTATTTT	CASSLLGGLGTQYF
TRBV19	TRBD1	.	TRBJ2-5	16	TGTGCCAGTAGTATAGGTAGGGGACAGGGGACCGAGACCCAGTACTTC	CASSIGRGQGTETQYF
TRBV6-5	.	once	TRBJ2-1	13	TGTGCCAGCAGTTTCGGGGGGCTCTATGAGCAGTTCTTC	CASSFGGLYEQFF
TRBV12-3/TRBV12-4	.	.	TRBJ2-7	13	TGTGCCAGCAGTCCCAGTGGAGGAGGTGAGCAGTACTTC	CASSPSGGGEQYF
TRBV11-2	.	.	TRBJ2-7	13	TGTGCCAGCAGCGTTGGACAGAGCTACGAGCAGTACTTC	CASSVGQSYEQYF
TRBV6-5	TRBD1	.	TRBJ1-2	14	TGTGCCAGCAGTCAGGACAGGGACGGCTATGGCTACACCTTC	CASSQDRDGYGYTF
TRBV6-5	TRBD1	.	TRBJ1-2	14	TGTGCCAGCAGTCCCGGACAGGCGTACTATGGCTACACCTTC	CASSPGQAYYGYTF
TRBV5-4	TRBD1	.	TRBJ2-5	14	TGTGCCAGCAGCTTGGCGGACAGGGCGGAGACCCAGTACTTC	CASSLADRAETQYF
TRBV7-3	.	.	TRBJ2-5	15	TGTGCCAGCAGTCTCCTTGGTGGTGTCGGGGAGACCCAGTACTTC	CASSLLGGVGETQYF
TRBV11-2	TRBD2	.	TRBJ2-7	14	TGTGCCAGCAGCTTAGTACTAGCGGGGTACGAGCAGTACTTC	CASSLVLAGYEQYF
TRBV6-4	.	.	TRBJ1-5	13	TGTGCCAGCAGTGTTCAGGTATGGCAGCCCCAGCATTTT	CASSVQVWQPQHF
TRBV12-3/TRBV12-4	.	.	TRBJ2-3	13	TGTGCCAGCGCTGAGGGTAGCACAGATACGCAGTATTTT	CASAEGSTDTQYF
TRBV7-8	.	many	TRBJ1-3	15	TGTGCCAGCAGCTGGGGGGGACGGTCCCCGAACACCATATATTTT	CASSWGGRSPNTIYF
TRBV6-5	.	.	TRBJ1-2	14	TGTGCCAGCAGTAGCGGGGGGCTTGGGGATGGCTACACCTTC	CASSSGGLGDGYTF
TRBV13	TRBD2	once	TRBJ2-7	14	TGTGCCAGCAGCTTCGGACGGGGGGGCGGCGAGCAGTACTTC	CASSFGRGGGEQYF
TRBV10-3	TRBD1	.	TRBJ1-5	14	TGTGCCATCAGTGAGCAGGGGGCGGATCAGCCCCAGCATTTT	CAISEQGADQPQHF
TRBV5-5	TRBD2	.	TRBJ2-7	15	TGTGCCAGCAGCTTGTCTAGCGGGGGACCCTACGAGCAGTACTTC	CASSLSSGGPYEQYF
TRBV2	.	.	TRBJ1-2	12	TGTGCCAGCACCACTGTCCGGGAGGGCTACACCTTC	CASTTVREGYTF
TRBV11-2	.	.	TRBJ2-3	14	TGTGCCAGCAGCCTGGGGCGGACCCTAGATACGCAGTATTTT	CASSLGRTLDTQYF
TRBV9	.	once	TRBJ2-7	14	TGTGCCAGCAGCGTGGGACTTAACTCCTACGAGCAGTACTTC	CASSVGLNSYEQYF
TRBV30	TRBD2	.	TRBJ2-1	14	TGTGCCCACAGCGGGGGCCGGGGATACAATGAGCAGTTCTTC	CAHSGGRGYNEQFF
TRBV5-4	TRBD1	.	TRBJ2-3	14	TGTGCCAGCAGCTTGGGATCAAGGACAGGGTTTGGGTATTTT	CASSLGSRTGFGYF
TRBV24-1	TRBD1	.	TRBJ2-5	16	TGTGCCACCAGTGACTCCCCTGGGACAGGGGGCGAGACCCAGTACTTC	CATSDSPGTGGETQYF
TRBV19	.	.	TRBJ1-1	14	TGTGCCAGTAGTATGGGTCAGGGGAACACTGAAGCTTTCTTT	CASSMGQGNTEAFF
TRBV10-3	TRBD1	.	TRBJ2-1	13	TGTGCCACAGGGACAGCCTCCTACAATGAGCAGTTCTTC	CATGTASYNEQFF
TRBV5-4	.	.	TRBJ2-7	15	TGTGCCAGCAGCTTGGAAGAAGGAGGGGCGGGCGAGCAGTACTTC	CASSLEEGGAGEQYF
TRBV2	.	.	TRBJ1-6	14	TGTGCCAGCAGTGACCAGGGAAGTAATTCACCCCTCCACTTT	CASSDQGSNSPLHF
TRBV5-1	.	once	TRBJ2-3	15	TGCGCCAGCAGCTTGGGGAGGGGTGAGGCAGATACGCAGTATTTT	CASSLGRGEADTQYF
TRBV28	.	.	TRBJ2-2	13	TGTGCCAGCAGTCGAGGGGGCACCGGGGAGCTGTTTTTT	CASSRGGTGELFF
TRBV3-1/TRBV3-2	TRBD1	.	TRBJ2-2	18	TGTGCCAGCAGCCAAGGGACCGGACAGGGGAGTCACACCGGGGAGCTGTTTTTT	CASSQGTGQGSHTGELFF
TRBV2	.	.	TRBJ2-7	12	TGTGCCAGCAGTGATCGGGTCTACGAGCAGTACTTC	CASSDRVYEQYF
TRBV3-1/TRBV3-2	.	few	TRBJ1-2	16	TGTGCCAGCAGCCAAGAGGGAGGGTGGAGAGGCAATGGCTACACCTTC	CASSQEGGWRGNGYTF
TRBV28	.	.	TRBJ1-6	17	TGTGCCAGCAGTTTCGTAAGGGAGATCTCCTATAATTCACCCCTCCACTTT	CASSFVREISYNSPLHF
TRBV7-7	TRBD1	.	TRBJ2-3	14	TGTGCCAGCAGCGCGACAGGGGGCCTAGATACGCAGTATTTT	CASSATGGLDTQYF
TRBV9	.	.	TRBJ1-1	14	TGTGCCAGCAGCGTACTGGGAGCTAACACTGAAGCTTTCTTT	CASSVLGANTEAFF
TRBV2	TRBD1	.	TRBJ1-4	15	TGTGCCAGCAGGATCAGGGGGACGAGGGGTGAAAAACTGTTTTTT	CASRIRGTRGEKLFF
TRBV6-6	TRBD2	.	TRBJ2-3	17	TGTGCCAGCAGCCGACTAGCGGGGGGGCGAGGTGGGGATACGCAGTATTTT	CASSRLAGGRGGDTQYF
TRBV11-2	TRBD1	.	TRBJ2-4	14	TGTGCCAGCAGCTCCGGGACAGGGGCGGCGATTCAGTACTTC	CASSSGTGAAIQYF
TRBV25-1	.	.	TRBJ1-1	15	TGTGCCAGCAGTGAACCGGGAGGGATGAACACTGAAGCTTTCTTT	CASSEPGGMNTEAFF
TRBV2	.	.	TRBJ2-2	13	TGTGCCACCGCGACAACGAACACCGGGGAGCTGTTTTTT	CATATTNTGELFF